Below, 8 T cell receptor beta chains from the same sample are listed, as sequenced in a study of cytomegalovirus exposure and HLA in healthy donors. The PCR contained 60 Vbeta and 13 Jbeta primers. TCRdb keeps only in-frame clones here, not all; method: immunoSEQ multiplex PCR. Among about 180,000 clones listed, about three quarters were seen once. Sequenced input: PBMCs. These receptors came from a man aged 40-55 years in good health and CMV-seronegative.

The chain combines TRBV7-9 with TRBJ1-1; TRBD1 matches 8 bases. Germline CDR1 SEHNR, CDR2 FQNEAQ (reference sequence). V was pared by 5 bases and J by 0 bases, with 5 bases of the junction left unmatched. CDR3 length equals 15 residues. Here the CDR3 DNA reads TGTGCCAGCAGCCTGACAGGGGTCATGAACACTGAAGCTTTCTTT. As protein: CASSLTGVMNTEAFF.

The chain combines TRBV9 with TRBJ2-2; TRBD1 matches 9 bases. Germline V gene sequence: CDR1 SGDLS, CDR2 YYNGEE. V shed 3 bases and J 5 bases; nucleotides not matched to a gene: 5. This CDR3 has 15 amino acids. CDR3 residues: CASSGRTGETGELFF. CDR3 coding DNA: TGTGCCAGCAGCGGAAGGACAGGGGAAACCGGGGAGCTGTTTTTT.

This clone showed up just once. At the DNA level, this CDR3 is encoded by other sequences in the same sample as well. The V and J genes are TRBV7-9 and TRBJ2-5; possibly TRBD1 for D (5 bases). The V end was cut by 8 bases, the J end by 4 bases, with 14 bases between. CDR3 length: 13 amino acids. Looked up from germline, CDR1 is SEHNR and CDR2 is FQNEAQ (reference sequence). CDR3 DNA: TGTGCCAGCGGGGCTCCGGTTCGAGAGACCCAGTACTTC. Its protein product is CASGAPVRETQYF.

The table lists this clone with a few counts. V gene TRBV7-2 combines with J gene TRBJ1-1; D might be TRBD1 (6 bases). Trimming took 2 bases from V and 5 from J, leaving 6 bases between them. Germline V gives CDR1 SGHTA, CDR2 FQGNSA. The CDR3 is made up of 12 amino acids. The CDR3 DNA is TGTGCCAGCAGCTTAAGGGGGACTGAAGCTTTCTTT. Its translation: CASSLRGTEAFF.

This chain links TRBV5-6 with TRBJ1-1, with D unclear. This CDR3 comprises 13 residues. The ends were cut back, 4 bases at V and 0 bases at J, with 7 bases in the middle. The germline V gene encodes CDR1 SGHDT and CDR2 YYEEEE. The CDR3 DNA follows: TGTGCCAGCAGCCTATCCATGAACACTGAAGCTTTCTTT. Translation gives CASSLSMNTEAFF.

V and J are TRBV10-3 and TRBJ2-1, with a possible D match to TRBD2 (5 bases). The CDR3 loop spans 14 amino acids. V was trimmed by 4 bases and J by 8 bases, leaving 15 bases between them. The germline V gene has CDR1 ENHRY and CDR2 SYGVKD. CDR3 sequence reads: CAISAGLALDEQFF. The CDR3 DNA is TGTGCCATCAGTGCTGGCCTAGCTTTGGATGAGCAGTTCTTC.

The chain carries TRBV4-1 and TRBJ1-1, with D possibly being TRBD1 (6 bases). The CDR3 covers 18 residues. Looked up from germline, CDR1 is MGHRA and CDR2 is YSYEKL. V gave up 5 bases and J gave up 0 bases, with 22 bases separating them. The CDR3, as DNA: TGCGCCAGCAGCGCTCGAGGGGGAAACTCCGATGTGAACACTGAAGCTTTCTTT. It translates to CASSARGGNSDVNTEAFF.

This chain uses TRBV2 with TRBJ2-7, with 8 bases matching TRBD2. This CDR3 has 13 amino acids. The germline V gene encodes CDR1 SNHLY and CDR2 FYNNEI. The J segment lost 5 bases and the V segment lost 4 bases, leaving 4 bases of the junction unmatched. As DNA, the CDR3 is TGTGCCAGCAGTGGAAGCGGGGGCAACGAGCAGTACTTC. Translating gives CASSGSGGNEQYF.